The next 8 T cell receptor beta chains were all read from a single sample in a study of siplizumab effects on memory and regulatory T cells. Data came from immunoSEQ multiplex PCR; TCRdb stores just in-frame clones and leaves some out. The table lists about 87,000 clones, about nine tenths of them singletons. The sample comprised CD4+ T cells sorted from blood. These TCRs come from a human donor in good health.

The chain couples TRBV30 to TRBJ2-7; D might be TRBD2 (5 bases). The V and J ends lost 2 bases and 4 bases respectively, with 15 bases between them. The CDR3 covers 14 residues. Per germline, CDR1 GTSNPN and CDR2 SVGIG (reference sequence). The CDR3 DNA reads as TGTGCCTGGAGTCCAGCCCCCGGCGGGTACGAGCAGTACTTC. Translation gives CAWSPAPGGYEQYF.

V gene TRBV5-4 combines with J gene TRBJ2-2; D unresolved. The length of the CDR3 is 13 residues. V was pared by 4 bases and J by 7 bases, with 11 bases between. CDR1 and CDR2 (germline): SGHNT, YYREEE (reference sequence). This CDR3 reads CASSVKLFGELFF. In nucleotides, the CDR3 is TGTGCCAGCAGCGTAAAGTTGTTCGGGGAGCTGTTTTTT.

This sequence joins TRBV21-1 and TRBJ2-7. TRBV21-1 is marked as a pseudogene. The CDR3 has 12 residues. The CDR3 spells CASSTRGLIQYF. The CDR3 bases are TGTGCCAGCAGCACCAGGGGACTGATCCAGTACTTC.

Points on this clone: Other DNA sequences in the same sample also yield this CDR3. Written as DNA, the CDR3 is TGTGCCATCAGGCATCAGGGAGACACTGAAGCTTTCTTT. This gives the protein CAIRHQGDTEAFF. The chain recombines TRBV10-3 with TRBJ1-1; TRBD1 is a possible D gene (5 bases). CDR3 length: 13 amino acids. The germline V and J ends were trimmed by 6 bases and 3 bases, with 11 bases remaining between them. From germline, CDR1 is ENHRY and CDR2 SYGVKD.

This CDR3 reads CASSQDSPGSTNEKLFF. CDR3 coding DNA: TGCGCCAGCAGCCAAGATAGCCCAGGGTCAACTAATGAAAAACTGTTTTTT. The genes are TRBV4-3 and TRBJ1-4; possible D gene TRBD1, 5 bases. Per the germline V gene, CDR1 is LGHNA and CDR2 is YSLEER. Trimming pared 0 bases from V and 0 bases from J, leaving 11 bases between. The CDR3 is 17 amino acids.

The rearrangement uses TRBV6-1 and TRBJ2-5; D gene ambiguous. This CDR3 comprises 14 residues. Germline CDR1 MNHNS, CDR2 SASEGT. V was pared by 4 bases and J by 2 bases, with 11 bases between. The DNA of the CDR3 is TGTGCCAGCAGTGGAGACCGGGTTCAAGAGACCCAGTACTTC. It encodes CASSGDRVQETQYF.

Remarks on this clone: The same CDR3 arises from other DNA sequences in this sample as well. The gene calls are TRBV19 and TRBJ1-5; 7 nucleotides align to TRBD1. CDR1 is LNHDA and CDR2 is SQIVND in the germline V gene (reference sequence). The trim removed 6 bases at V and 0 bases at J, leaving 11 bases unmatched. The CDR3 totals 17 residues. The CDR3 nucleotides read TGTGCCAGTAGCCTCCGGACAGGTGGTTATAGCAATCAGCCCCAGCATTTT. Translated: CASSLRTGGYSNQPQHF.

Only one count was recorded for this clone. The chain employs TRBV27 and TRBJ2-3; 10 bases line up with TRBD2. CDR3 length equals 16 residues. Germline CDR1 and CDR2: MNHEY and SMNVEV (reference sequence). J gave up 4 bases and V 1 base, and 5 bases lay outside the gene matches. CDR3 nucleotides: TGTGCCAGCAGTTTATTTGCTAGCGGGAGCGCAGATACGCAGTATTTT. It encodes CASSLFASGSADTQYF.